The clone carrying this T cell receptor beta chain was picked up a small number of times. Libraries were prepared by immunoSEQ multiplex PCR; TCRdb keeps only in-frame clonotypes and omits some of them. The data show around 60,000 clones, 86% seen once. These data originate in a study of technical replicates of blood from several donors. The CDR3 runs 13 residues. V was cut by 2 bases and J by 8 bases, with 8 bases left in between. CDR1 and CDR2 (germline): SGHNT, YYREEE (reference sequence). This TCR was recovered from a human donor in good health. Some clones in this sample may be carry-over from other donors' samples. The sequenced sample consisted of PBMCs. This chain links TRBV5-4 with TRBJ1-6, with D unresolved. The DNA for the CDR3 is TGTGCCAGCAGCTTCAAGAGGGATTCACCCCTCCACTTT. It specifies CASSFKRDSPLHF.